The 9 T cell receptor beta chains reported below all come from one sample, sequenced in a study of PD-L1 blockade in urothelial cancer. Assay used: immunoSEQ multiplex PCR; TCRdb lists only in-frame clones, some missing. The data contain tens of thousands of clones, roughly 79% of them seen just once; the ten biggest clones take up around 5.7%. Regarding time point: pretreatment peripheral blood. Source: PBMCs, taken around atezolizumab (anti-PD-L1) treatment. These receptors originate from a man aged 70 or older with urothelial cancer.

V gene TRBV5-4 combines with J gene TRBJ1-2; D ambiguous. CDR3 length equals 13 residues. The germline CDR1 and CDR2 sequences are SGHNT and YYREEE (reference sequence). Trimming cost V 2 bases and J 3 bases, with 8 bases left between them. The CDR3 region is CASSLSRDYGYTF. In nucleotides, the CDR3 is TGTGCCAGCAGCTTATCTCGGGACTATGGCTACACCTTC.

This chain connects TRBV2 to TRBJ2-1; TRBD2 aligns across 16 bases. The CDR3 length is 21 residues. V trimming: 10 bases; J trimming: 9 bases; junction bases outside the gene matches: 27. Looked up from germline, CDR1 is SNHLY and CDR2 is FYNNEI. CDR3 in amino acids: CATSRGTSGGAIPQRMGEQFF. The CDR3 nucleotides are TGTGCCACCTCAAGAGGGACTAGCGGGGGGGCAATACCCCAACGTATGGGTGAGCAGTTCTTC.

This chain joins TRBV5-1 and TRBJ1-4, with TRBD1 identical over 9 bases. The CDR3 totals 15 residues. V shed 5 bases and J 7 bases; nucleotides not matched to a gene: 9. Germline V gene lookup returns CDR1 SGHRS and CDR2 YFSETQ. CDR3 region: CASSQQGAGGEKLFF. The CDR3 DNA reads as TGCGCCAGCAGTCAACAGGGGGCTGGGGGTGAAAAACTGTTTTTT.

CDR3 residues: CASNRTSGINTGELFF. In nucleotides, the CDR3 is TGTGCCAGCAACCGTACTAGCGGTATAAACACCGGGGAGCTGTTTTTT. J is TRBJ2-2 and V is TRBV27; 8 positions agree with TRBD2. The CDR3 runs to 16 residues. Trimming removed 7 bases from V and 2 bases from J; junction bases left unmatched: 9. From germline, CDR1 is MNHEY and CDR2 SMNVEV (reference sequence).

This clone was recorded a few times. The rearrangement links TRBV7-3 to TRBJ1-1; the D gene is possibly TRBD1 (5 bases). CDR1 and CDR2 (germline): SGHTA, FQGTGA. CDR3 length equals 15 residues. V lost 0 bases to trimming and J lost 7 bases, with 15 bases between them. The DNA for the CDR3 is TGTGCCAGCAGCTTAACGGACACCGGGCTGAATGAAGCTTTCTTT. Protein sequence: CASSLTDTGLNEAFF.

CDR3 region: CATSPRTGLTEAFF. The CDR3 DNA follows: TGTGCCACCAGCCCCCGGACAGGGTTAACTGAAGCTTTCTTT. The chain carries TRBV15 and TRBJ1-1; 8 bases agree with TRBD1. The germline gives CDR1 LNHNV, CDR2 YYDKDF (reference sequence). CDR3 length equals 14 residues. The J segment lost 5 bases and the V segment lost 5 bases, leaving 7 bases of the junction unmatched.

The chain has TRBV6-1 and TRBJ2-3, with D possibly TRBD1 on 5 matching bases. Trimming removed 3 bases at V and 10 bases at J, with 14 bases between. Germline CDR1 is MNHNS and CDR2 is SASEGT. The CDR3 loop spans 13 amino acids. Written as DNA, the CDR3 is TGTGCCAGCAGTGAGGGGCCCAGGGCCCCGCAGTATTTT. This encodes CASSEGPRAPQYF.

The rearrangement joins TRBV7-3 to TRBJ2-5, with D maybe TRBD2 (6 bases). CDR1 and CDR2 (germline): SGHTA, FQGTGA. The CDR3 is made up of 13 amino acids. V was trimmed by 5 bases and J by 2 bases, leaving 9 bases between them. The CDR3 bases are TGTGCCAGCAGCAGGGACTTACAAGAGACCCAGTACTTC. Residues: CASSRDLQETQYF.

This clone was detected a few times. The chain employs TRBV7-3 and TRBJ2-7; D uncertain. V gave up 5 bases and J gave up 2 bases, with 10 bases separating them. The CDR3 has 13 amino acids. Germline V CDR1 and CDR2: SGHTA, FQGTGA. For the CDR3, the DNA is TGTGCCAGCAGCCCGGGTCCTGCCTACGAGCAGTACTTC. Translated, it gives CASSPGPAYEQYF.